Below, 18 T cell receptor beta chains from the same sample are listed, as sequenced in a study of CD8 T cells in ankylosing spondylitis. One entry per CDR3 protein results from TCRdb running MiXCR on the 5' RACE reads. The repertoire holds 700,000 to 850,000 distinct CDR3 sequences, with over 9.5% as singletons. These receptors' targets are unknown. General observations from the study: What seemed typical of ankylosing spondylitis blood was a TCR beta motif built from several highly homologous variants.

The sequencing input was blood, either unsorted or a sorted T cell fraction (not recorded which). The receptors derive from a male donor with ankylosing spondylitis.

This clonotype was observed a few times. This chain connects TRBV9 to TRBJ2-5; D is possibly TRBD2 (6 bases). Germline values: CDR1 SGDLS, CDR2 YYNGEE. This CDR3 has 17 residues. Trimming cost V 0 bases and J 2 bases, with 17 bases left between them. The CDR3 DNA reads TGTGCCAGCAGCGTAGGGTACGGGAGATCTCGACAAGAGACCCAGTACTTC. The encoded protein is CASSVGYGRSRQETQYF.

The chain carries TRBV6-1 and TRBJ2-7; tentative D call: TRBD2 (6 bases). V was clipped by 6 bases and J by 2 bases, with 14 bases between them. From germline, CDR1 is MNHNS and CDR2 SASEGT. The CDR3 has 14 residues. CDR3 sequence reads: CASRRLGSPYEQYF. The CDR3, as DNA: TGTGCCAGCAGAAGACTAGGAAGCCCCTACGAGCAGTACTTC.

This clonotype appeared many times. The chain recombines TRBV5-1 with TRBJ2-7, with 9 bases identical to TRBD1. CDR1 is SGHRS and CDR2 is YFSETQ in the germline V gene. With V trimmed by 0 bases and J by 6 bases, 7 bases remained unmatched. This CDR3 has 15 amino acids. CDR3 nucleotides: TGCGCCAGCAGCTTGGAAGGGGACAGGGTTGGCGAGCAGTACTTC. It codes for CASSLEGDRVGEQYF.

In its sample, this clonotype was seen a few times. V usage is TRBV27 and J usage is TRBJ2-7, with D uncertain. CDR3 length: 14 amino acids. CDR1 is MNHEY and CDR2 is SMNVEV in the germline V gene (reference sequence). Trimming removed 2 bases from V and 2 bases from J, with 10 bases in between. CDR3 DNA: TGTGCCAGCAGTTTAACTCGTCCTGCCTACGAGCAGTACTTC. It codes for CASSLTRPAYEQYF.

In this sample, this clonotype turned up many times. The J gene is TRBJ2-5, the V gene TRBV10-1, with D unresolved. V gave up 4 bases and J gave up 5 bases, with 11 bases separating them. The CDR3 covers 13 residues. Germline assignment: CDR1 WNHNN and CDR2 SYGVQD (reference sequence). The CDR3 DNA is TGCGCCAGCAGTGCTCAGGTCATGGAGACCCAGTACTTC. This translates into CASSAQVMETQYF.

This clonotype was found a few times. The chain has TRBV20-1 and TRBJ2-3, with 7 nucleotides matching TRBD1. The CDR3 consists of 14 residues. Trimming removed 1 base from V and 4 bases from J; junction bases left unmatched: 5. Germline CDR1 and CDR2: DFQATT and SNEGSKA (reference sequence). The CDR3 here is CSARVGTGADTQYF. In nucleotides, the CDR3 is TGCAGTGCTAGAGTCGGAACAGGGGCAGATACGCAGTATTTT.

V usage is TRBV20-1 and J usage is TRBJ1-4; the match to TRBD1 covers 7 bases. This CDR3 region has 14 residues. Germline CDR1 is DFQATT and CDR2 is SNEGSKA (reference sequence). With 5 bases clipped from V and 8 bases from J, the junction kept 11 bases outside the gene matches. This CDR3 reads CSAQGGPANEKLFF. The CDR3 bases are TGCAGTGCTCAAGGGGGCCCCGCAAACGAAAAACTGTTTTTT.

The sample holds a few counts of this clonotype. V gene TRBV28 combines with J gene TRBJ1-5; D call uncertain. V was pared by 6 bases and J by 5 bases, with 14 bases between. CDR1 is MDHEN and CDR2 is SYDVKM in the germline V gene. The CDR3 consists of 14 residues. This CDR3 is CASRSDRRHQPQHF. The DNA for the CDR3 is TGTGCCAGCAGATCCGACCGGAGGCATCAGCCCCAGCATTTT.

This rearrangement joins TRBV20-1 to TRBJ1-1; D not resolved. This CDR3 spans 12 amino acids. Germline values: CDR1 DFQATT, CDR2 SNEGSKA (reference sequence). V was trimmed by 3 bases and J by 8 bases, leaving 13 bases between them. CDR3 loop: CSASSGYSEAFF. CDR3 DNA sequence: TGCAGTGCTAGCTCCGGATACTCCGAAGCTTTCTTT.

CDR3 nucleotides: TGTGCCATCAGTGCAGATTCGGACAGGGCGAACACCGGGGAGCTGTTTTTT. It is translated as CAISADSDRANTGELFF. This chain uses TRBV10-3 with TRBJ2-2; 8 bases map to TRBD1. CDR3 size: 17 residues. Looked up from germline, CDR1 is ENHRY and CDR2 is SYGVKD. The V and J ends lost 4 bases and 0 bases, in that order; junction bases with no gene match: 7.

CDR3 region: CASRDRAGELFF. CDR3 nucleotide sequence: TGTGCCAGCAGAGACAGGGCCGGGGAGCTGTTTTTT. The chain couples TRBV4-2 to TRBJ2-2; 7 nucleotides line up with TRBD1. From germline, CDR1 is LGHNA and CDR2 YNFKEQ. V gave up 6 bases and J gave up 6 bases; unmatched junction bases: 1. The CDR3 totals 12 residues.

The V and J genes are TRBV6-1 and TRBJ1-2; D call uncertain. CDR1 and CDR2 from the germline V gene are MNHNS and SASEGT. This CDR3 is 13 amino acids long. V was shortened by 2 bases and J by 6 bases, with 10 bases between the two germline ends. CDR3 sequence: CASSEFRVNGYTF. CDR3 nucleotide sequence: TGTGCCAGCAGTGAATTCCGGGTAAATGGCTACACCTTC.

This chain uses TRBV7-8 with TRBJ2-7; 7 nucleotides line up with TRBD1. The CDR3 is made up of 17 amino acids. V was pared by 5 bases and J by 2 bases, with 15 bases of the junction left unmatched. Per the germline V gene, CDR1 is SGHVS and CDR2 is FQNEAQ. The CDR3 loop is CASSHQKLTGVTYEQYF. CDR3 coding DNA: TGTGCCAGCAGCCATCAAAAACTTACAGGGGTTACCTACGAGCAGTACTTC.

There are a few counts of this clonotype. V is TRBV12-3 or TRBV12-4 and J is TRBJ2-3; 7 bases agree with TRBD2. With 6 bases clipped from V and 0 bases from J, the junction kept 9 bases outside the gene matches. The CDR3 contains 16 residues. The CDR3 DNA is TGTGCCAGCAGACCAGGGAGGGTTACTAGCACAGATACGCAGTATTTT. Translating it yields CASRPGRVTSTDTQYF.

This sequence joins TRBV2 and TRBJ2-3; 8 bases are shared with TRBD1. CDR3 length: 15 amino acids. Germline values: CDR1 SNHLY, CDR2 FYNNEI. The V and J ends lost 5 bases and 5 bases, in that order; junction bases with no gene match: 9. The CDR3 here is CASSRHGQGGDTQYF. DNA for the CDR3: TGTGCCAGCAGTCGCCATGGACAGGGTGGAGATACGCAGTATTTT. The full variable domain, with the rest looked up from reference TRBV2 and TRBJ2-3, is EPEVTQTPSHQVTQMGQEVILRCVPISNHLYFYWYRQILGQKVEFLVSFYNNEISEKSEIFDDQFSVERPDGSNFTLKIRSTKLEDSAMYFCASSRHGQGGDTQYFGPGTRLTVL.

The chain links TRBV4-3 to TRBJ1-6; unclear D gene. Deletions cut 0 bases from V and 7 bases from J, with 13 bases between. Germline CDR1 LGHNA, CDR2 YSLEER. The CDR3 is 16 residues long. CDR3 sequence (DNA): TGCGCCAGCAGCCAAGAAGTGCTCCAGATAAATTCACCCCTCCACTTT. Protein: CASSQEVLQINSPLHF.

This clonotype was seen a handful of times. The V call is TRBV7-2, the J call TRBJ1-2; no firm D call. The V end lost 5 bases, the J end lost 6 bases, and 10 bases lay between the germline ends. Germline loops: CDR1 SGHTA, CDR2 FQGNSA. CDR3 length: 12 residues. This chain's CDR3 is CASSRRTNGYTF. CDR3 in DNA: TGTGCCAGCAGCCGAAGGACTAATGGCTACACCTTC.

This clonotype was picked up a small number of times. J is TRBJ1-3 and V is TRBV7-9; 10 bases align to TRBD1. After removal of 7 bases from V and 6 bases from J, the junction contained 9 bases not matched to a gene. Germline assignment: CDR1 SEHNR and CDR2 FQNEAQ (reference sequence). The CDR3 is 15 amino acids. For the CDR3, the DNA is TGTGCCAGCACCCTGAGGACAGGGGGAGAAAACACCATATATTTT. It is translated as CASTLRTGGENTIYF.